This T cell receptor beta chain was profiled in a study of sequential checkpoint blockade in melanoma. Method: immunoSEQ multiplex PCR; TCRdb's copy keeps in-frame clones and lacks some. The table records approximately 10,000 clones, about 77% of them present only once. Treatment defined: randomized to nivolumab then ipilimumab (arm A) or the reverse (arm B). Sorted cells were live CD3+CD8+, lacking CD19 and CD56, from PBMCs. CDR3 length equals 15 residues. CDR1 and CDR2 (germline): MGHRA, YSYEKL. V was clipped by 4 bases and J by 0 bases; unmatched bases: 5. This clone occurred a few times. The rearrangement joins TRBV4-1 to TRBJ2-7; TRBD1 aligns across 8 bases. This sample comprised CD8+ T cells sorted from blood (inferred from file names), obtained from a patient given nivolumab and ipilimumab in sequence. The clonotype originates from a human donor with melanoma. CDR3: CASSPDRATSYEQYF. DNA for the CDR3: TGCGCCAGCAGCCCGGACAGGGCCACCTCCTACGAGCAGTACTTC.